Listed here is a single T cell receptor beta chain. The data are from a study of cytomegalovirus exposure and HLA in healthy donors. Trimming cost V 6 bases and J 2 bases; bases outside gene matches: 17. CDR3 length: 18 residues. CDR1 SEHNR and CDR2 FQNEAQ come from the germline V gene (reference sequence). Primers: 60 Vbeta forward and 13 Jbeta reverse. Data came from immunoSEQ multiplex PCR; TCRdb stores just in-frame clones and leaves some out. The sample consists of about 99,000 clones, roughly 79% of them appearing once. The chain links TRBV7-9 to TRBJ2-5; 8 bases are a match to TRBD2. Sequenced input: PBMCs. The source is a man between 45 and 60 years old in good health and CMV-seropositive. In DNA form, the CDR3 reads TGTGCCAGCAGTCCGGGCACTAGCGGACTGGGGGGTCAAGAGACCCAGTACTTC. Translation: CASSPGTSGLGGQETQYF.